A selection of T cell receptor beta chains follows, all from one sample in a study of shared clonotypes between healthy human individuals. Sequencing was performed with immunoSEQ multiplex PCR; in TCRdb, only in-frame clones are kept and a portion is missing. In the table there are around 2.3 million clones, more than 90% of which are singletons. The sample was naive CD4+ T cells sorted from blood. All receptors come from a man aged 18 to 35 in good health. The CDR3 runs from the conserved cysteine through the conserved F or W. The D gene is left open where the match is weak.

V gene	J gene	D gene	CDR3 protein
TRBV30	TRBJ2-7	TRBD1	CAWTGTGNVDQYF
TRBV7-2	TRBJ1-1	.	CASSLEGTANTEAFF
TRBV9	TRBJ1-4	TRBD1	CASSVDRGPEKLFF
TRBV10-2	TRBJ2-7	TRBD2	CASSETPGLAGGNYEQYF
TRBV7-8	TRBJ2-4	TRBD2	CASSLAGVTSGRAGAKNIQYF
TRBV4-3	TRBJ2-1	.	CASSQVNRVNEQFF
TRBV10-3	TRBJ1-1	.	CAISESPGGMNTEAFF
TRBV7-6	TRBJ2-7	TRBD2	CASSTMTGTTSMKQYF
TRBV4-2	TRBJ2-7	.	CASSPDPDSYEQYF
TRBV5-1	TRBJ1-4	.	CASSLVPNEKLFF
TRBV5-1	TRBJ2-3	.	CASRGHQSTDTQYF
TRBV7-9	TRBJ2-7	TRBD2	CASSLGTSGPWEQYF
TRBV11-3	TRBJ2-2	.	CASSLYGTRNTGELFF
TRBV5-4	TRBJ2-3	.	CASRGGGNTDTQYF
TRBV6-1	TRBJ1-2	.	CASSEREAAGYTF
TRBV6-5	TRBJ1-2	.	CASSYRGYGYTF
TRBV28	TRBJ2-5	TRBD2	CASSPTRRGDWETQYF
TRBV5-4	TRBJ1-1	.	CASSSKALQGAMNTEAFF
TRBV15	TRBJ2-7	TRBD1	CATSSGTDREQYF
TRBV28	TRBJ1-2	.	CASSFLNYGYTF
TRBV9	TRBJ1-3	.	CASSVMDGSGNTIYF
TRBV7-8	TRBJ2-7	.	CASSQMVASENEQYF
TRBV10-3	TRBJ1-1	.	CAISEGTTEAFF
TRBV9	TRBJ1-2	.	CASSVTGQFYGYTF